This T cell receptor (beta chain) was identified in a study of T cell responses to AZD1222 COVID-19 vaccine. Study-wide context: Pooled samples include second doses given at about 4 or 12 weeks. The study, taken as a whole, reports: Seropositive status at baseline applied to only a handful of AZD1222 recipients. Donors were mostly white British, more females; clonal diversity possibly underestimated.

Generated by immunoSEQ multiplex PCR, the TCRdb table keeps only in-frame clones and is missing some. The sample includes roughly 140,000 clones, about 92% seen only once; the top ten take about 5%. The V gene's germline CDR1 is LGHNA and CDR2 YSLEER. Trimming removed 4 bases at V and 4 bases at J, with 10 bases between. This CDR3 spans 14 amino acids. The count of this clone is one. Antigen specificity is unknown. The clonotype originates from an adult in good health. The chain carries TRBV4-3 and TRBJ1-4; D call uncertain. Sequenced here: peripheral blood, sampled on day 0 of AZD1222 vaccination. The CDR3 loop reads CASSPLHGNEKLFF. DNA of the CDR3: TGCGCCAGCAGCCCTTTACACGGTAATGAAAAACTGTTTTTT.